The clone carrying this T cell receptor beta chain was seen a few times. Antigen unknown. These data come from a study of T-cell reconstitution after alpha-beta-depleted transplantation in children. The CDR3 sequence is 18 residues long. Losses at the gene ends were 6 bases for V and 5 bases for J; bases not matched to a gene: 11. TCRbeta library construction was performed incorporating unique molecular identifiers. TCRdb called the PCR reads again in MiXCR, with one record for every CDR3 protein. Of some 300,000 distinct CDR3 sequences detected, roughly a tenth appear once; the ten largest clones hold roughly 7.1%. Study-wide points: At around two months after transplant, the alpha-beta T cells were reportedly derived from several hundred expanded clones that came from non-depleted graft cells. Surviving recipient T cells and thymic progenitors accounted for the high day-60 TCRbeta diversity observed in some patients.

This sequence originates from a boy under two years old with acute myeloid leukemia, due to receive a stem cell transplant. Sequencing used PBMCs, obtained before TCRalphabeta/CD19-depleted stem cell transplant. The chain is built from TRBV12-3 or TRBV12-4 and TRBJ2-2, with TRBD2 matching over 14 bases. CDR3: CASSPGTSGGPRTGELFF. CDR3 coding DNA: TGTGCCAGCAGCCCCGGGACTAGCGGGGGCCCAAGGACCGGGGAGCTGTTTTTT.